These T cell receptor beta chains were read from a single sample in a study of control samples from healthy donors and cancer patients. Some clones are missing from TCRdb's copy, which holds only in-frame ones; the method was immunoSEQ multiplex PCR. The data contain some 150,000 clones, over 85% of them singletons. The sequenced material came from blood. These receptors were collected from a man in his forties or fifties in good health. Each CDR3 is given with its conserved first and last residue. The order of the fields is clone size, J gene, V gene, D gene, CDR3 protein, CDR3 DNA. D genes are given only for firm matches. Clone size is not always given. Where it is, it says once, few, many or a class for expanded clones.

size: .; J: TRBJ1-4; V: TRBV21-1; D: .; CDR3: CAGSKDREGEKLFF; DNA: TGTGCCGGCAGCAAAGACAGGGAGGGCGAAAAACTGTTTTTT
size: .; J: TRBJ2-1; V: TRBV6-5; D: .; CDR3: CASSYSTYDREQFF; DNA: TGTGCCAGCAGTTACTCTACGTATGACAGGGAGCAGTTCTTC
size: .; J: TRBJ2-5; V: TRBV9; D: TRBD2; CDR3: CASSVGERGGGETQYF; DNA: TGTGCCAGCAGCGTAGGGGAGCGGGGGGGTGGAGAGACCCAGTACTTC
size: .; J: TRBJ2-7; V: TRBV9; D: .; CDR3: CASSPRQSSYEQYF; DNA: TGTGCCAGCAGCCCTCGACAGAGCTCCTACGAGCAGTACTTC
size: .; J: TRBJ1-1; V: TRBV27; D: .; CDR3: CASSPAEGVFGAFF; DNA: TGTGCCAGCAGTCCGGCTGAGGGGGTTTTCGGAGCTTTCTTT
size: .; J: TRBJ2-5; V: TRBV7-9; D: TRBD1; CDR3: CASSLVGTGLGETQYF; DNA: TGTGCCAGCAGCTTAGTCGGGACAGGGTTAGGGGAGACCCAGTACTTC
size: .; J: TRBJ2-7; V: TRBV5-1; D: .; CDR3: CASSSRQASYEQYF; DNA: TGCGCCAGCAGCTCTCGACAGGCGTCCTACGAGCAGTACTTC
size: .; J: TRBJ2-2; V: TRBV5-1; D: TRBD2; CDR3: CASSLALAGGPGTGELFF; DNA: TGCGCCAGCAGCTTGGCGCTAGCGGGGGGGCCGGGCACCGGGGAGCTGTTTTTT
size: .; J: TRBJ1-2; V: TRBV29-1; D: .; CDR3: CSVEGSYNYGYTF; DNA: TGCAGCGTTGAGGGATCTTATAACTATGGCTACACCTTC
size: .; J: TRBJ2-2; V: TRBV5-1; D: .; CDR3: CASSLGGSNRELFF; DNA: TGCGCCAGCAGCTTGGGAGGCTCTAATAGGGAGCTGTTTTTT
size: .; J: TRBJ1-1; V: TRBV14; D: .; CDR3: CASSPHPTDEAFF; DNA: TGTGCCAGCAGCCCTCACCCGACAGATGAAGCTTTCTTT
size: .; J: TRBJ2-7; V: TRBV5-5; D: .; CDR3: CASSSEPGYTYEQYF; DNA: TGTGCCAGCAGCTCGGAACCGGGCTACACCTACGAGCAGTACTTC
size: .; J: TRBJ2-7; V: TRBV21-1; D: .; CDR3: CASSNKRRGATYEQYF; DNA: TGTGCCAGCAGCAATAAAAGGCGGGGGGCCACCTACGAGCAGTACTTC
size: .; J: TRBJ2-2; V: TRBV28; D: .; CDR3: CASSLSKNTGELFF; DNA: TGTGCCAGCAGTTTAAGCAAAAACACCGGGGAGCTGTTTTTT
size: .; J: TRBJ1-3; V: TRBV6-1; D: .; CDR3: CASSEDTAGNTIYF; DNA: TGTGCCAGCAGTGAAGACACCGCTGGAAACACCATATATTTT
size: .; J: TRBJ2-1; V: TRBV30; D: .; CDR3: CAWSITNEQFF; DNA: TGTGCCTGGAGTATTACCAATGAGCAGTTCTTC
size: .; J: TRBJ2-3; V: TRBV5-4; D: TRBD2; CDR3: CASSSRETSADTQYF; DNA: TGTGCCAGCAGCTCCCGTGAGACTAGCGCAGATACGCAGTATTTT
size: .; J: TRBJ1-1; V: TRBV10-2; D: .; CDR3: CASSEGGSNTEAFF; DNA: TGCGCCAGCAGTGAGGGGGGTTCGAACACTGAAGCTTTCTTT
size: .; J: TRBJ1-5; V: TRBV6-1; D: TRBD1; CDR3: CASSDRDRGQFQPQHF; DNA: TGTGCCAGCAGTGATCGGGACAGGGGGCAGTTTCAGCCCCAGCATTTT
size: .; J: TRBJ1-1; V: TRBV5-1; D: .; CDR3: CASSFGPSNTEAFF; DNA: TGCGCCAGCAGCTTCGGTCCGTCGAACACTGAAGCTTTCTTT
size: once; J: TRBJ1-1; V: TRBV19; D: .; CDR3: CASSMRGNTEAFF; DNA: TGTGCCAGTAGTATGAGGGGGAACACTGAAGCTTTCTTT
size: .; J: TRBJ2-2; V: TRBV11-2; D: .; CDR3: CASSLYRGYGELFF; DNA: TGTGCCAGCAGCTTATATAGGGGTTACGGGGAGCTGTTTTTT
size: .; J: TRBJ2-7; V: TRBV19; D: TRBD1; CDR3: CASSAGQGFYEQYF; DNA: TGTGCCAGTAGTGCCGGACAGGGTTTCTACGAGCAGTACTTC
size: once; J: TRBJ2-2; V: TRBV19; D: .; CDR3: CASIEQNTGELFF; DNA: TGTGCCAGTATAGAACAGAACACCGGGGAGCTGTTTTTT
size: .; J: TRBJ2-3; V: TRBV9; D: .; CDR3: CASSSVDRDTQYF; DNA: TGTGCCAGCAGCTCAGTAGACCGAGATACGCAGTATTTT
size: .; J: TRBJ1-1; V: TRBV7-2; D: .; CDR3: CASSYRWGNTEAFF; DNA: TGTGCCAGCAGCTATAGATGGGGGAACACTGAAGCTTTCTTT
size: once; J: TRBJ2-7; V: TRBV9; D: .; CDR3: CASSLTGSSYEQYF; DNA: TGTGCCAGCAGCCTTACAGGGTCCTCCTACGAGCAGTACTTC
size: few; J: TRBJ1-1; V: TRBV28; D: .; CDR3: CASSFRVGHEAFF; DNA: TGTGCCAGCAGTTTTAGGGTGGGCCACGAAGCTTTCTTT
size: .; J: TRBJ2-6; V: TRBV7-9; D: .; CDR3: CASRQRTGANVLTF; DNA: TGTGCCAGCAGGCAAAGGACTGGGGCCAACGTCCTGACTTTC
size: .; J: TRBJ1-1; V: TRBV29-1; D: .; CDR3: CSVGGGGSNTEAFF; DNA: TGCAGCGTTGGAGGCGGAGGGAGCAACACTGAAGCTTTCTTT
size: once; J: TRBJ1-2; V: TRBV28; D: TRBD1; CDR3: CASRDRGGFNYGYTF; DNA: TGTGCCAGCCGGGACAGGGGGGGATTTAACTATGGCTACACCTTC